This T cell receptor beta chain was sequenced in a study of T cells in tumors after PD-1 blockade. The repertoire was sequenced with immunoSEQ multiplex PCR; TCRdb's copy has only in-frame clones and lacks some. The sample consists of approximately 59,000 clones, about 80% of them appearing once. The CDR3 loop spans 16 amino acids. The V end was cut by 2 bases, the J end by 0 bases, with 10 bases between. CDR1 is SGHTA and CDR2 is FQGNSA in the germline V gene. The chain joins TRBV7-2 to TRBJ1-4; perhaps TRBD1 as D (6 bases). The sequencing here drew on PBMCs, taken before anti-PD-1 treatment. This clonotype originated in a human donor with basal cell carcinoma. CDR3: CASSLTRDTTNEKLFF. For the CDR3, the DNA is TGTGCCAGCAGCTTAACGAGGGACACAACTAATGAAAAACTGTTTTTT.